Given below is one T cell receptor beta chain in context. The antigen is undetermined. The CDR3 has 15 residues. Germline lookup yields CDR1 SNHLY and CDR2 FYNNEI. UMI-labeled 5' RACE yielded the TRB cDNA libraries. TCRdb reprocessed the 5' RACE reads, with one entry per CDR3 protein and no DNA. This repertoire includes 7,000 to 9,000 distinct CDR3 sequences. The data originate from a study of CXCR3-negative and CXCR3-positive naive CD8 T cells. Study observations and caveats: Memory cells showed distinct TRBV-TRBJ patterns, while the two naive subsets matched. Whereas both naive subsets had comparably high diversity, memory CD8+ cells had much lower diversity.

The sample taken for sequencing was naive CXCR3- CD8+ T cells from blood. Subset here: CD45RO-CCR7+CD27+CD95- naive CD8+ T cells lacking CXCR3 (TNR3-). The V and J genes are TRBV2 and TRBJ2-1; no DNA is available, so the TRBD1 call from TCRdb remains unchecked. The source of this sequence is a human donor in good health. Some clones in this sample may be carry-over from other donors' samples. CDR3 amino acids: CASSEMAGAYNEQFF.